This T cell receptor (beta chain) came from a study of cytomegalovirus exposure and HLA in healthy donors. Study-level points and caveats: Per published accounts, TCR beta sequences correctly predicted the HLA-A and HLA-B alleles of most subjects.

Primers included in the PCR were 60 Vbeta and 13 Jbeta primers. The data were produced by immunoSEQ multiplex PCR, yet TCRdb's version contains in-frame clones alone and is incomplete. The sample includes about 120,000 clones, around 79% seen only once; the top ten take 2.5% to 3.5%. This clone was found once. Its cognate antigen is unknown. This CDR3 has 13 amino acids. Looked up from germline, CDR1 is SGHRS and CDR2 is YFSETQ. V shed 2 bases and J shed 2 bases, with 8 bases lying between them. This sequence originates from a woman aged 25 to 45 in good health and CMV-seropositive. The chain is built from TRBV5-1 and TRBJ2-7; the D is unclear. Source material: PBMCs. The CDR3 loop reads CASSFESAYEQYF. As DNA, the CDR3 is TGCGCCAGCAGCTTTGAGTCGGCCTACGAGCAGTACTTC.